A selection of T cell receptor beta chains follows, all from one sample in a study of blood T cell repertoires in COVID-19. Repertoires were generated with immunoSEQ multiplex PCR, while TCRdb's copy carries only in-frame clones and drops some. The data hold over 250,000 clones, with almost 85% observed a single time. The sequenced material came from peripheral blood. All receptors derive from a middle-aged man with active or convalescent COVID-19. Both conserved end residues are part of each CDR3. Fields, in order: clone size, D gene, J gene, V gene, CDR3 protein, CDR3 DNA. A D gene is named only where the DNA matches it firmly. Size is omitted from some rows. Given values are once, few, many or a class for expanded clones.

>NA|NA|TRBJ1-3|TRBV15
CATSRGGGAGNTIYF
TGTGCCACCAGCAGGGGGGGAGGGGCTGGAAACACCATATATTTT
>NA|NA|TRBJ2-5|TRBV27
CASSSVTGYQETQYF
TGTGCCAGCAGTTCGGTAACAGGTTACCAAGAGACCCAGTACTTC
>NA|TRBD2|TRBJ2-3|TRBV5-4
CASSPGLAGGTDTQYF
TGTGCCAGCAGCCCAGGACTAGCGGGAGGGACAGATACGCAGTATTTT
>NA|TRBD2|TRBJ2-1|TRBV19
CASRTTTGLAVNNEQFF
TGTGCCAGTAGAACAACGACGGGACTAGCGGTTAACAATGAGCAGTTCTTC
>NA|TRBD2|TRBJ2-1|TRBV7-9
CASSPGTIHNEQFF
TGTGCCAGCAGCCCGGGGACTATCCACAATGAGCAGTTCTTC
>NA|TRBD1|TRBJ2-7|TRBV27
CASSFGTGAYEQYF
TGTGCCAGCAGTTTCGGGACAGGGGCCTACGAGCAGTACTTC
>NA|NA|TRBJ2-7|TRBV19
CASSIVGASGSYEQYF
TGTGCCAGTAGTATAGTGGGAGCCAGCGGGTCTTACGAGCAGTACTTC
>NA|NA|TRBJ1-1|TRBV24-1
CATSDLPPGGGKEGHTEAFF
TGTGCCACCAGTGATTTGCCGCCTGGGGGGGGGAAAGAAGGCCACACTGAAGCTTTCTTT
>NA|NA|TRBJ1-6|TRBV3-1/TRBV3-2
CASSQGVGSPLHF
TGTGCCAGCAGCCAAGGGGTCGGGTCACCCCTCCACTTT
>NA|NA|TRBJ2-5|TRBV2
CAIQAETQYF
TGTGCCATCCAAGCGGAGACCCAGTACTTC
>NA|TRBD1|TRBJ2-1|TRBV19
CASSMGQSRVNEQFF
TGTGCCAGTAGTATGGGACAGTCAAGGGTAAATGAGCAGTTCTTC
>NA|NA|TRBJ1-4|TRBV28
CASSWGRFPNEKLFF
TGTGCCAGCAGTTGGGGGCGCTTCCCTAATGAAAAACTGTTTTTT
>NA|NA|TRBJ2-3|TRBV7-3
CASSPHYGTDTQYF
TGTGCCAGCAGCCCGCACTACGGCACAGATACGCAGTATTTT
>NA|TRBD1|TRBJ1-5|TRBV28
CASRGTGGGGSNQPQHF
TGTGCCAGCCGGGGGACAGGGGGCGGCGGAAGCAATCAGCCCCAGCATTTT
>NA|NA|TRBJ1-6|TRBV7-2
CASSSRGAPNSPLHF
TGTGCCAGCAGCTCGCGGGGGGCGCCTAATTCACCCCTCCACTTT
>few|NA|TRBJ2-7|TRBV2
CASRRTDEQYF
TGTGCCAGCAGGCGAACTGACGAGCAGTACTTC
>NA|NA|TRBJ2-7|TRBV5-6
CASSSVGTGPTSYEQYF
TGTGCCAGCAGCTCGGTGGGCACAGGGCCGACCTCTTACGAGCAGTACTTC
>few|TRBD2|TRBJ2-7|TRBV10-3
CAISLDPAGSSYEQYF
TGTGCCATCAGCTTAGACCCAGCGGGGTCCTCCTACGAGCAGTACTTC
>NA|NA|TRBJ2-2|TRBV4-2
CASSRARGRGTDGELFF
TGTGCCAGCAGCCGTGCTCGAGGAAGGGGGACGGACGGGGAGCTGTTTTTT
>once|NA|TRBJ2-3|TRBV4-3
CASSQAIGGSSTDTQYF
TGCGCCAGCAGCCAAGCCATTGGCGGGTCTAGCACAGATACGCAGTATTTT
>NA|TRBD2|TRBJ2-7|TRBV18
CASSPSGRGYEQYF
TGTGCCAGCTCACCAAGCGGGAGGGGATACGAGCAGTACTTC
>NA|TRBD1|TRBJ1-1|TRBV7-6
CASSRQGSGTEAFF
TGTGCCAGCAGCCGACAGGGGTCTGGTACTGAAGCTTTCTTT
>NA|NA|TRBJ1-5|TRBV19
CASRLIANQPQHF
TGTGCCAGTAGACTTATAGCGAATCAGCCCCAGCATTTT
>NA|NA|TRBJ2-3|TRBV9
CASSVANGRGTDTQYF
TGTGCCAGCAGCGTAGCTAACGGGAGAGGCACAGATACGCAGTATTTT
>NA|TRBD1|TRBJ1-2|TRBV6-5
CASKETGRLFGYTF
TGTGCCAGCAAGGAGACAGGGAGGCTATTTGGCTACACCTTC
>NA|NA|TRBJ2-5|TRBV10-3
CAISSAGETQYF
TGTGCCATCAGTTCGGCGGGAGAGACCCAGTACTTC
>NA|NA|TRBJ2-7|TRBV5-8
CASSLRQGHEQYF
TGTGCCAGCAGCTTACGTCAGGGCCACGAGCAGTACTTC
>NA|TRBD2|TRBJ2-3|TRBV3-1/TRBV3-2
CASSHLTSGRKGSTDTQYF
TGTGCCAGCAGCCACCTGACTAGCGGGAGGAAAGGTAGCACAGATACGCAGTATTTT
>NA|NA|TRBJ2-7|TRBV7-2
CASSLVGKLSYEQYF
TGTGCCAGCAGCTTAGTCGGGAAATTAAGCTACGAGCAGTACTTC
>NA|NA|TRBJ1-4|TRBV21-1
CASSKEAGKLEKLFF
TGTGCCAGCAGCAAAGAGGCAGGGAAGTTAGAAAAACTGTTTTTT
>NA|NA|TRBJ2-5|TRBV7-3
CASSLRGGEETQYF
TGTGCCAGCAGCTTAAGAGGGGGGGAGGAGACCCAGTACTTC